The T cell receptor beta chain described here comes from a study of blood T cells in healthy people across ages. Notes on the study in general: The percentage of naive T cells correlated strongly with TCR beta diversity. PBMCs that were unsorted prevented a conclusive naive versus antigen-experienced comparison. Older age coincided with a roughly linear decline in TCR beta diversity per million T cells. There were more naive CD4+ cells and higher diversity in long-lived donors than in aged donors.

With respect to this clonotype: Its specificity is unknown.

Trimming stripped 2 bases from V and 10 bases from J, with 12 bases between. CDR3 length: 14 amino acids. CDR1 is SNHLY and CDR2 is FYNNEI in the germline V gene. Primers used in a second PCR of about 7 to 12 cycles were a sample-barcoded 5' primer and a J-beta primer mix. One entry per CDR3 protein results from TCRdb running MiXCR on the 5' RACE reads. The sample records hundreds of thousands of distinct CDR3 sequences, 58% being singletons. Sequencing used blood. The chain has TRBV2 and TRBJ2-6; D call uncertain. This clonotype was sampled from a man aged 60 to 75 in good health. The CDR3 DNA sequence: TGTGCCAGCAGTGAAACGGAGTGGGATAACGTCCTGACTTTC. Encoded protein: CASSETEWDNVLTF. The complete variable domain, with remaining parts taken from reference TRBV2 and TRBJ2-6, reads EPEVTQTPSHQVTQMGQEVILRCVPISNHLYFYWYRQILGQKVEFLVSFYNNEISEKSEIFDDQFSVERPDGSNFTLKIRSTKLEDSAMYFCASSETEWDNVLTFGAGSRLTVL.